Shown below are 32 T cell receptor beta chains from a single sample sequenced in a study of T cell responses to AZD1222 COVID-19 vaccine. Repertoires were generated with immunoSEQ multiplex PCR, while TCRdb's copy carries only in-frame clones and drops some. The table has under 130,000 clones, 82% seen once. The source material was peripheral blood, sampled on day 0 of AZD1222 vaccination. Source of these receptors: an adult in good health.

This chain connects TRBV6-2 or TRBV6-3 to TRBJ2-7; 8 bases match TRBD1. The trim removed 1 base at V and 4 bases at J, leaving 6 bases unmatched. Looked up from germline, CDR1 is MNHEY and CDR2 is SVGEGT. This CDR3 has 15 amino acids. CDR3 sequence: CASSYWQGASYEQYF. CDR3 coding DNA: TGTGCCAGCAGTTACTGGCAGGGGGCTTCGTACGAGCAGTACTTC.

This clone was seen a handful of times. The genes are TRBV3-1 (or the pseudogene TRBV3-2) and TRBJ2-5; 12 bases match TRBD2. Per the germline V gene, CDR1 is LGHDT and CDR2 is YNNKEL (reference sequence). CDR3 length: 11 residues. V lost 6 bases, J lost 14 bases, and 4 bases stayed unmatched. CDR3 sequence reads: CASRRLAGVYF. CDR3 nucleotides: TGTGCCAGCAGACGACTAGCGGGGGTCTACTTC.

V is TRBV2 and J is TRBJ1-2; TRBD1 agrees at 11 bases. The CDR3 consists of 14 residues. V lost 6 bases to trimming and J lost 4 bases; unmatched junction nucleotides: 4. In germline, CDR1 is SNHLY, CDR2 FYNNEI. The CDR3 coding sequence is TGTGCCAGCAGCCCTGGACAGGGGGCCTATGGCTACACCTTC. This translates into CASSPGQGAYGYTF.

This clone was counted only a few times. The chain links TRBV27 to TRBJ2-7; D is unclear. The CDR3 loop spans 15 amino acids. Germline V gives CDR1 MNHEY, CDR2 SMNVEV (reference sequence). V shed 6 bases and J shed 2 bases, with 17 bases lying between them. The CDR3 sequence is CASSTIATLAYEQYF. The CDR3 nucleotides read TGTGCCAGCAGCACAATCGCTACATTGGCCTACGAGCAGTACTTC.

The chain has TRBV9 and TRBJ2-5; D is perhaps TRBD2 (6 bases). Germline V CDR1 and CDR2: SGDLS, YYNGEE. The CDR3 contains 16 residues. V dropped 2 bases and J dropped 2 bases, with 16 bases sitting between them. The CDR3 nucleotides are TGTGCCAGCAGCGTCAATGTAGCGGCCGCACAAGAGACCCAGTACTTC. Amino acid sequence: CASSVNVAAAQETQYF. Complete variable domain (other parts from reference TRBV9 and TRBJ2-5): DSGVTQTPKHLITATGQRVTLRCSPRSGDLSVYWYQQSLDQGLQFLIQYYNGEERAKGNILERFSAQQFPDLHSELNLSSLELGDSALYFCASSVNVAAAQETQYFGPGTRLLVL.

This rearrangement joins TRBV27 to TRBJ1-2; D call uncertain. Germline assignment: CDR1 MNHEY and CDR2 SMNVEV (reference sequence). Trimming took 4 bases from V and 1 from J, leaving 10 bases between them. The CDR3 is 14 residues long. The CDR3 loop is CASSYRTNNYGYTF. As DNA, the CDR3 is TGTGCCAGCAGTTATCGGACGAATAACTATGGCTACACCTTC.

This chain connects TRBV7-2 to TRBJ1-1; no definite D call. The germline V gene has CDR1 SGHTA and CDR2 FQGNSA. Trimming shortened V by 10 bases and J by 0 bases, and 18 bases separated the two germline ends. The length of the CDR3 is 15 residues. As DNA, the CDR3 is TGTGCCACCCGGCTTGGGTCCGGAATGAACACTGAAGCTTTCTTT. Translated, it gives CATRLGSGMNTEAFF.

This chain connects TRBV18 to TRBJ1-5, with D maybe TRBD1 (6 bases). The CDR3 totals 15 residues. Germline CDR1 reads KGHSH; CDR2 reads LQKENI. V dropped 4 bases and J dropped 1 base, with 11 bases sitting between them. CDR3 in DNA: TGTGCCAGCTCACAGGGGGAGTGGAGCAATCAGCCCCAGCATTTT. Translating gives CASSQGEWSNQPQHF.

The CDR3 DNA reads as TGTGCCACCAGTCGGGACAGGTGGGTGAATCAGCCCCAGCATTTT. Translating it yields CATSRDRWVNQPQHF. The chain joins TRBV24-1 to TRBJ1-5; 8 nucleotides align to TRBD1. Germline loops: CDR1 KGHDR, CDR2 SFDVKD. V shed 6 bases, J shed 4 bases, and the junction held 7 bases outside the gene matches. CDR3 length equals 15 residues.

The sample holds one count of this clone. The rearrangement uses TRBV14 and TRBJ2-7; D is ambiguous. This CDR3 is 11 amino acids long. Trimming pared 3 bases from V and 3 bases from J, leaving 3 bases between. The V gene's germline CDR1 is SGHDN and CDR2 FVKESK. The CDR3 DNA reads TGTGCCAGCAGCCAGCACTACGAGCAGTACTTC. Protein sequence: CASSQHYEQYF. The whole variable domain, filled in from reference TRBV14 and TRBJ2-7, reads EAGVTQFPSHSVIEKGQTVTLRCDPISGHDNLYWYRRVMGKEIKFLLHFVKESKQDESGMPNNRFLAERTGGTYSTLKVQPAELEDSGVYFCASSQHYEQYFGPGTRLTVT.

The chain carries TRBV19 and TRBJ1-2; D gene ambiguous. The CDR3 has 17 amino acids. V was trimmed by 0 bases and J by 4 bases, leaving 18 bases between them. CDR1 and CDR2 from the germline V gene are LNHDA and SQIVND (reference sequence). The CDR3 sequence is CASSIDPRRVQGYGYTF. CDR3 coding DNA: TGTGCCAGTAGTATAGATCCTCGGAGGGTACAAGGCTATGGCTACACCTTC.

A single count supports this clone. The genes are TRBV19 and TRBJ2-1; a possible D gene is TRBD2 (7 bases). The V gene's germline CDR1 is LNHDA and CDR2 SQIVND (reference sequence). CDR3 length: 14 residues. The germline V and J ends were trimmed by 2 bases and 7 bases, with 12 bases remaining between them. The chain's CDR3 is CASSIRGGHNEQFF. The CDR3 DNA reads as TGTGCCAGTAGTATAAGGGGGGGGCATAATGAGCAGTTCTTC.

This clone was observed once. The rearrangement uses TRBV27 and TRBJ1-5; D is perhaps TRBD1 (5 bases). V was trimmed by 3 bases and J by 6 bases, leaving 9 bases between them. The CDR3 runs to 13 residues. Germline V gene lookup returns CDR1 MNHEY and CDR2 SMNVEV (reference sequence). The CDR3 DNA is TGTGCCAGCAGTTTTGGGGCAGGTCAGCCCCAGCATTTT. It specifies CASSFGAGQPQHF.

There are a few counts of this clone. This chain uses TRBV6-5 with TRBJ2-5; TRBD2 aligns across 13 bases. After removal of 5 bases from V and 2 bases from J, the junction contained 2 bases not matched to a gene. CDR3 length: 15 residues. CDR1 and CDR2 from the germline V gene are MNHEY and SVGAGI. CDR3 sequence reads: CASSLGLAGQETQYF. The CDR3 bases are TGTGCCAGCAGTCTGGGACTAGCGGGGCAAGAGACCCAGTACTTC.

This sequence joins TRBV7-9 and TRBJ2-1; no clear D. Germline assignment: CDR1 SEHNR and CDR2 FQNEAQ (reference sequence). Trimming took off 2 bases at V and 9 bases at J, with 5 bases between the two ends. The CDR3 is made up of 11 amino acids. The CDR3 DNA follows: TGTGCCAGCAGCTTACTCCTTGAGCAGTTCTTC. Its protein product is CASSLLLEQFF. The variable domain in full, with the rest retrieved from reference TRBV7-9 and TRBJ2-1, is DTGVSQNPRHKITKRGQNVTFRCDPISEHNRLYWYRQTLGQGPEFLTYFQNEAQLEKSRLLSDRFSAERPKGSFSTLEIQRTEQGDSAMYLCASSLLLEQFFGPGTRLTVL.

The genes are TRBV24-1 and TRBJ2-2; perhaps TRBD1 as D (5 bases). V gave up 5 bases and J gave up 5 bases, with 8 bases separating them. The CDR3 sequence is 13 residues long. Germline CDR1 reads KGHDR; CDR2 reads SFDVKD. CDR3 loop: CATSGSGTGELFF. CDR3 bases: TGTGCCACCAGTGGTTCAGGGACCGGGGAGCTGTTTTTT.

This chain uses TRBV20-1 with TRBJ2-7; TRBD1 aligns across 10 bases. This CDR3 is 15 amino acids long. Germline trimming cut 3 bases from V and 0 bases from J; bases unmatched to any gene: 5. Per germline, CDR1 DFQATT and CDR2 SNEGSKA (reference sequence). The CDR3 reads CSASRRDRGSYEQYF. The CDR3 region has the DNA TGCAGTGCTAGTAGGCGGGACAGGGGCTCCTACGAGCAGTACTTC.

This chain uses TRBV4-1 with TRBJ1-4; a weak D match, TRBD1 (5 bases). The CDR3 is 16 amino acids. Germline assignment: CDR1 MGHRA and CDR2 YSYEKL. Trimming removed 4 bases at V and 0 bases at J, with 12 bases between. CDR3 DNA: TGCGCCAGCAGCCGGGGCGGGCGTGCAACTAATGAAAAACTGTTTTTT. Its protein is CASSRGGRATNEKLFF.

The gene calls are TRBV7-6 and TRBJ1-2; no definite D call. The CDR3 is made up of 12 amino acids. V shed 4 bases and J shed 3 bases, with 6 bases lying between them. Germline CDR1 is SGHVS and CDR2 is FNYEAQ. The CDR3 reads CASSSGDYGYTF. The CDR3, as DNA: TGTGCCAGCAGCTCCGGTGACTATGGCTACACCTTC.

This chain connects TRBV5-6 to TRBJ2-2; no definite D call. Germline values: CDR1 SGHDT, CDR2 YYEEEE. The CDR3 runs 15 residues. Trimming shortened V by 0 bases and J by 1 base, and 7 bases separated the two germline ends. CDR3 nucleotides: TGTGCCAGCAGCTTGGCCCACCGGAACACCGGGGAGCTGTTTTTT. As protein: CASSLAHRNTGELFF.

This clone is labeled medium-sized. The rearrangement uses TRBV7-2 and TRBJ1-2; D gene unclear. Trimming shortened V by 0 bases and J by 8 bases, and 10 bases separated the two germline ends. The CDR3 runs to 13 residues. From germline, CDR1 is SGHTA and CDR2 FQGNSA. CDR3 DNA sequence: TGTGCCAGCAGCTTAGCCTTGAGGCAGGGCTACACCTTC. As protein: CASSLALRQGYTF.

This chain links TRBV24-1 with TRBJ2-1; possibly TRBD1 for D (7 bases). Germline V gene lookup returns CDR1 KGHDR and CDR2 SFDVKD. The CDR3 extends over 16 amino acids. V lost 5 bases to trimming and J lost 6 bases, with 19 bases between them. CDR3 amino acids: CATSARGGTGVNEQFF. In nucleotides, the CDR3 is TGTGCCACCAGTGCCAGGGGAGGAACAGGGGTCAATGAGCAGTTCTTC.

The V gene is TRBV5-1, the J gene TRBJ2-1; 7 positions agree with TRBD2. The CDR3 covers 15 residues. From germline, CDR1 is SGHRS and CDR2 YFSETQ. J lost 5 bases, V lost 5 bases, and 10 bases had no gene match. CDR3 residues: CASSPSGATHNEQFF. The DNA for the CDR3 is TGCGCCAGCAGTCCAAGCGGGGCCACCCACAATGAGCAGTTCTTC.

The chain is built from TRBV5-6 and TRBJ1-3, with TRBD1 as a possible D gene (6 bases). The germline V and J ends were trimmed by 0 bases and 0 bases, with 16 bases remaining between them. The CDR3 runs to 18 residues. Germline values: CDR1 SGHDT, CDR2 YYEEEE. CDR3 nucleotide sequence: TGTGCCAGCAGCTTGGAAATTGTTGGACAGATCTCTGGAAACACCATATATTTT. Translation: CASSLEIVGQISGNTIYF. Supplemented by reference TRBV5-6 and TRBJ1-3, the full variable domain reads DAGVTQSPTHLIKTRGQQVTLRCSPKSGHDTVSWYQQALGQGPQFIFQYYEEEERQRGNFPDRFSGHQFPNYSSELNVNALLLGDSALYLCASSLEIVGQISGNTIYFGEGSWLTVV.

CDR3 sequence (DNA): TGTGCCAGCACTGAGTCCGGAGGGATCTCCTACGAGCAGTACTTC. Its protein is CASTESGGISYEQYF. The chain combines TRBV2 with TRBJ2-7; maybe TRBD2 (6 bases). Trimming removed 7 bases at V and 0 bases at J, with 16 bases between. This CDR3 region has 15 residues. Germline V gene sequence: CDR1 SNHLY, CDR2 FYNNEI. The complete variable domain, with remaining parts taken from reference TRBV2 and TRBJ2-7, reads EPEVTQTPSHQVTQMGQEVILRCVPISNHLYFYWYRQILGQKVEFLVSFYNNEISEKSEIFDDQFSVERPDGSNFTLKIRSTKLEDSAMYFCASTESGGISYEQYFGPGTRLTVT.

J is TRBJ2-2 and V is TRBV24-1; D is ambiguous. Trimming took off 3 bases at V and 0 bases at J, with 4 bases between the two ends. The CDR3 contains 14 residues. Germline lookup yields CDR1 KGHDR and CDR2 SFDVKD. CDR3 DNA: TGTGCCACCAGTGATCCAGCGAACACCGGGGAGCTGTTTTTT. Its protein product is CATSDPANTGELFF.

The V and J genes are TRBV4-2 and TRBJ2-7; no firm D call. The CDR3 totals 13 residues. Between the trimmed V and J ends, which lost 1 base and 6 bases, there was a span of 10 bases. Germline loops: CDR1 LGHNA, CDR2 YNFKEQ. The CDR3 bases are TGTGCCAGCAGCCAAGTATCCCTACCCGAGCAGTACTTC. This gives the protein CASSQVSLPEQYF.

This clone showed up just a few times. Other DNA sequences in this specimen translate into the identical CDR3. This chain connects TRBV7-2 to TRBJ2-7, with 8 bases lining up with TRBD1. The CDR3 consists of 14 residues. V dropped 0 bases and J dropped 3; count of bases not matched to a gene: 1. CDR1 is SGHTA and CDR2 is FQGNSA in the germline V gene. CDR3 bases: TGTGCCAGCAGCTTAGCTGGGACAGGCTACGAGCAGTACTTC. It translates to CASSLAGTGYEQYF.

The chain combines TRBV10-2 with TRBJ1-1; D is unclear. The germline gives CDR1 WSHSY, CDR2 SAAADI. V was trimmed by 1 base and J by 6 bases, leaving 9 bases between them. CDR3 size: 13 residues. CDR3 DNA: TGCGCCAGCAGTGAGTTGCAGGTCTCTGAAGCTTTCTTT. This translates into CASSELQVSEAFF.

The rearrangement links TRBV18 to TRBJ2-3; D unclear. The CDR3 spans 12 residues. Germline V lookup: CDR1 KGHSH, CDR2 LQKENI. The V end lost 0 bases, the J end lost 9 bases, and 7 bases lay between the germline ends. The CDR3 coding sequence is TGTGCCAGCTCACCACCAGACCCCACGCAGTATTTT. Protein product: CASSPPDPTQYF.

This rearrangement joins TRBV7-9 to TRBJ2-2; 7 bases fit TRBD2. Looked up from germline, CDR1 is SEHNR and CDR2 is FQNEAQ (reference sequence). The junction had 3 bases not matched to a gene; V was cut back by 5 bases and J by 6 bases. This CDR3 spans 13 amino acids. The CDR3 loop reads CASSPSGAGELFF. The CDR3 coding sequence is TGTGCCAGCAGCCCAAGCGGGGCCGGGGAGCTGTTTTTT.

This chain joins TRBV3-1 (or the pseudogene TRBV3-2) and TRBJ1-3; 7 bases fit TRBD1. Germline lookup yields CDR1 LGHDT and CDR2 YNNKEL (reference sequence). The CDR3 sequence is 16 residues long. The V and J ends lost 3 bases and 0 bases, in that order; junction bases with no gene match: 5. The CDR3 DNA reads TGTGCCAGCAGCCAGGGACAGAGTATCTCTGGAAACACCATATATTTT. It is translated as CASSQGQSISGNTIYF.